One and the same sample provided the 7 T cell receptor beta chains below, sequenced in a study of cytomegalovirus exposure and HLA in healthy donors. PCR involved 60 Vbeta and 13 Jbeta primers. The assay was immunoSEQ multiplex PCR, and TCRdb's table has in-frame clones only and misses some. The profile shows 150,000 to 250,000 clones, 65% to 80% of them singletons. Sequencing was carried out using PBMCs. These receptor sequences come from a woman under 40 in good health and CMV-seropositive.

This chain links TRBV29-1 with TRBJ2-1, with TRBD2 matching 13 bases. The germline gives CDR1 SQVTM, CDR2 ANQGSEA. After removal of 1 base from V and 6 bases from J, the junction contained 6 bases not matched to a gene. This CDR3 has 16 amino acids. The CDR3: CSVEGLAGGTGNEQFF. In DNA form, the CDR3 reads TGCAGCGTTGAAGGACTAGCGGGGGGTACGGGCAATGAGCAGTTCTTC.

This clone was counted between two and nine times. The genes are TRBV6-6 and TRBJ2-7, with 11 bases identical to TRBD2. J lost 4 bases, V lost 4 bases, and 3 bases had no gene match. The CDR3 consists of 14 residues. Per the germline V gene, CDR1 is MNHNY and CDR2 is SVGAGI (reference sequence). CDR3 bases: TGTGCCAGCAGTTTAGCGGGGGGGCCTTACGAGCAGTACTTC. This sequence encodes CASSLAGGPYEQYF.

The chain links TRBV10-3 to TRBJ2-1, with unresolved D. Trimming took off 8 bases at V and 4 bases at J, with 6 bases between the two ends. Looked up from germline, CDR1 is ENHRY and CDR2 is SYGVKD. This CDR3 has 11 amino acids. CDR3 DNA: TGTGCCATCGGGCAGTACAATGAGCAGTTCTTC. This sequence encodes CAIGQYNEQFF.

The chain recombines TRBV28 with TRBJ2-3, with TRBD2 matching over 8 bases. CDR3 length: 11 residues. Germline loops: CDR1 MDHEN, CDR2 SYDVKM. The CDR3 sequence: CQAGDTDTQYF. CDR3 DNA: TGTCAAGCGGGAGATACAGATACGCAGTATTTT.

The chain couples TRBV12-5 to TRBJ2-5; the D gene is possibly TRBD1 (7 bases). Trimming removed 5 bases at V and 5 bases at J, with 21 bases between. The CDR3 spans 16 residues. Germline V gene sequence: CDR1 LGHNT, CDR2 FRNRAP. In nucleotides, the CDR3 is TGTGCTAGTGGTCCGAGGGGGGACAGCAGGGGGGAGACCCAGTACTTC. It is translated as CASGPRGDSRGETQYF.

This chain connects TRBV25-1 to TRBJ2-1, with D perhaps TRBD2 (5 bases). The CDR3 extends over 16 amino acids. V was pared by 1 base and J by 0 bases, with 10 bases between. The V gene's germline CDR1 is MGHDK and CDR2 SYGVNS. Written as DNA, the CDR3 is TGTGCCAGCAGTGAATTGATGGGGAGCTCCTACAATGAGCAGTTCTTC. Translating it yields CASSELMGSSYNEQFF.

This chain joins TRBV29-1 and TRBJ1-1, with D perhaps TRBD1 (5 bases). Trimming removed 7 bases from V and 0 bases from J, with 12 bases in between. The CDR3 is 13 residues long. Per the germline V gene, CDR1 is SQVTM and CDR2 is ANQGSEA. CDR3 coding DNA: TGCAGCGCTAGGACGGACATGAACACTGAAGCTTTCTTT. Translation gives CSARTDMNTEAFF.